One and the same sample provided the 6 T cell receptor beta chains below, sequenced in a study of cytomegalovirus exposure and HLA in healthy donors. The PCR ran on 60 Vbeta and 13 Jbeta primers. Profiled with immunoSEQ multiplex PCR; TCRdb holds only in-frame clones, not every one. The sample gives some 130,000 clones, just over 75% of which show up once; approximately 1.8% is in the top ten. The sequencing sample was made of PBMCs. These TCRs come from a woman aged 50 to 65 in good health and CMV-seronegative.

The chain uses TRBV7-2 and TRBJ2-7; 13 bases fit TRBD2. Germline CDR1 is SGHTA and CDR2 is FQGNSA. V gave up 5 bases and J gave up 3 bases; unmatched junction bases: 16. This CDR3 comprises 19 residues. CDR3 amino acids: CASSLGTRGLAGNNYEQYF. The CDR3 DNA is TGTGCCAGCAGCCTAGGTACACGGGGACTAGCGGGAAACAACTACGAGCAGTACTTC. The full variable domain, with the rest looked up from reference TRBV7-2 and TRBJ2-7, is GAGVSQSPSNKVTEKGKDVELRCDPISGHTALYWYRQSLGQGLEFLIYFQGNSAPDKSGLPSDRFSAERTGGSVSTLTIQRTQQEDSAVYLCASSLGTRGLAGNNYEQYFGPGTRLTVT.

This chain uses TRBV5-6 with TRBJ2-7; D remains unclear. Germline loops: CDR1 SGHDT, CDR2 YYEEEE. The V gene lost 0 bases and the J gene lost 7 bases, with 11 bases spanning the gap. The CDR3 length is 13 residues. The CDR3 protein is CASSLAPGKEQYV. The CDR3 coding sequence is TGTGCCAGCAGCTTGGCCCCGGGTAAGGAGCAGTACGTC.

The chain combines TRBV2 with TRBJ2-1; 14 bases are a match to TRBD2. The CDR3 is 16 amino acids. The V gene end was trimmed by 4 bases and the J gene end by 7 bases; junction bases not matched to a gene: 6. The germline V gene encodes CDR1 SNHLY and CDR2 FYNNEI. CDR3 in amino acids: CASSGKGLAGVNEQFF. Written as DNA, the CDR3 is TGTGCCAGCAGTGGAAAGGGACTAGCGGGAGTGAATGAGCAGTTCTTC.

V and J are TRBV19 and TRBJ1-1; 9 nucleotides align to TRBD1. CDR1 and CDR2 from the germline V gene are LNHDA and SQIVND (reference sequence). The CDR3 covers 15 residues. V was clipped by 0 bases and J by 2 bases; unmatched bases: 1. Here the CDR3 DNA reads TGTGCCAGTAGTATAGAGGGACAGGGAAACACTGAAGCTTTCTTT. Protein sequence: CASSIEGQGNTEAFF. The whole variable domain, remainder taken from reference TRBV19 and TRBJ1-1, is DGGITQSPKYLFRKEGQNVTLSCEQNLNHDAMYWYRQDPGQGLRLIYYSQIVNDFQKGDIAEGYSVSREKKESFPLTVTSAQKNPTAFYLCASSIEGQGNTEAFFGQGTRLTVV.

The chain couples TRBV18 to TRBJ1-4, with D uncertain. There are 15 residues in the CDR3. Trimming removed 1 base from V and 5 bases from J, with 11 bases in between. The germline V gene encodes CDR1 KGHSH and CDR2 LQKENI. This CDR3 is CASSPRPIINEKLFF. The CDR3 DNA reads as TGTGCCAGCTCACCACGGCCGATAATAAATGAAAAACTGTTTTTT. Full variable domain (remainder filled in from reference TRBV18 and TRBJ1-4): NAGVMQNPRHLVRRRGQEARLRCSPMKGHSHVYWYRQLPEEGLKFMVYLQKENIIDESGMPKERFSAEFPKEGPSILRIQQVVRGDSAAYFCASSPRPIINEKLFFGSGTQLSVL.

The chain combines TRBV5-4 with TRBJ2-5; maybe TRBD1 (6 bases). V dropped 4 bases and J dropped 5 bases, with 12 bases sitting between them. The CDR3 runs to 13 residues. The germline gives CDR1 SGHNT, CDR2 YYREEE (reference sequence). CDR3 protein: CASSETGWETQYF. The CDR3, as DNA: TGTGCCAGCAGCGAAACAGGGTGGGAGACCCAGTACTTC.